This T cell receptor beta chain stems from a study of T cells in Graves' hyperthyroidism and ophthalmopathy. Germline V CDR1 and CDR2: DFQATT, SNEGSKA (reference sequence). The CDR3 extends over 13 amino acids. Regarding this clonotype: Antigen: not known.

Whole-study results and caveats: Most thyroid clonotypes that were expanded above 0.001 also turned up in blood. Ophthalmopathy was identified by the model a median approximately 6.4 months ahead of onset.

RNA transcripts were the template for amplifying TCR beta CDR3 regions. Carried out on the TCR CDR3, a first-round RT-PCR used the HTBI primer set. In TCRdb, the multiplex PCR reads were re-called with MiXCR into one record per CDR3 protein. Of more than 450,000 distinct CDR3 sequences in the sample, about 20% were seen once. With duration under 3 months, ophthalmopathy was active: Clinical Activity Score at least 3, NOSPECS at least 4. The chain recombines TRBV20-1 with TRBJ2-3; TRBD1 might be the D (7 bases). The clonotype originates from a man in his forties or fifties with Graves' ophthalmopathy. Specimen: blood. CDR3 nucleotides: TGCGCAGGACGGGGAGGAGGGGGCGATACGCAGTATTTT. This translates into CAGRGGGGDTQYF.